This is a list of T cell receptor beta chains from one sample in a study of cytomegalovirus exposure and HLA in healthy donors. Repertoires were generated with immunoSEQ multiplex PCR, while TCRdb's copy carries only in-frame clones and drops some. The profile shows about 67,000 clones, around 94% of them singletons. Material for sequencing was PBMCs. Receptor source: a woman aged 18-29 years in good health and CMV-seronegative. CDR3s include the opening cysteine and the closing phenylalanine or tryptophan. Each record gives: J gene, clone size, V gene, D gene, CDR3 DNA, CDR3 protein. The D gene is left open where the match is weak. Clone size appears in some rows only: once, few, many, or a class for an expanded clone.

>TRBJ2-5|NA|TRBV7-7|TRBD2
TGTGCTAGCACCCTAGGGCGGGGGGGCCGCGAGACCCAGTACTTC
CASTLGRGGRETQYF
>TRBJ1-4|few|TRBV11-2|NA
TGTGCCAGCAGCTTTCTATCCGGAAAACTGTTTTTT
CASSFLSGKLFF
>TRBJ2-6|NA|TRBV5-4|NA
TGTGCCATTCAGAGGGGGAATCGTGGGATTGGGGCCAACGTCCTGACTTTC
CAIQRGNRGIGANVLTF
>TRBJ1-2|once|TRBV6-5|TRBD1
TGTGCCAGCATCCAGGGGACAGGGGTGTACTATGGCTACACCTTC
CASIQGTGVYYGYTF
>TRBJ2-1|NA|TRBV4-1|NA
TGCGCCAGCAGCCAAGTGCCGGGACACTTTTTCTCCTACAATGAGCAGTTCTTC
CASSQVPGHFFSYNEQFF
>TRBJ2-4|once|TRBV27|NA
TGTGCCAGCAGTTACGAGGGGGTGGCCAAAAACATTCAGTACTTC
CASSYEGVAKNIQYF
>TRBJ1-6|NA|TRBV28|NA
TGTGCCAGCAGGGCCTCAGGCTATAATTCACCCCTCCACTTT
CASRASGYNSPLHF
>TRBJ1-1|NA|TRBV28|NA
TGTGCCAGCAGTTGGGGGGGCGCAGCCACTGAAGCTTTCTTT
CASSWGGAATEAFF
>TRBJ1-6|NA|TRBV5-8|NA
TGTGCCAGCAGCCCCGGGGGTGGGGCCTATAATTCACCCCTCCACTTT
CASSPGGGAYNSPLHF
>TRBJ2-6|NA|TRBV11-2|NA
TGTGCCAGCACCTCGCAGTATGAAAGAGAGGGCGCTGGGGCCAACGTCCTGACTTTC
CASTSQYEREGAGANVLTF
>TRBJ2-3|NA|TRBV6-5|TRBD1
TGTGCCAGCACAAGGTGGCAGGGGGCTGGTGATACGCAGTATTTT
CASTRWQGAGDTQYF
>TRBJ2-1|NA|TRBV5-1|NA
TGCGCCAGCAGCTTGCAACAGGTATACAATGAGCAGTTCTTC
CASSLQQVYNEQFF
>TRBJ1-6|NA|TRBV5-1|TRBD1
TGCGCCAGCAGCTTGGGACAGGGGGTAGGTTCACCCCTCCACTTT
CASSLGQGVGSPLHF
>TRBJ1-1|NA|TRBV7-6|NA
TGTGCCAGCAGCTTACAGTACACGGGGAACACTGAAGCTTTCTTT
CASSLQYTGNTEAFF
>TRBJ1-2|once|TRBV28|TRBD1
TGTGCCAGCAGTTACGGACAGGCGAACTATGGCTACACCTTC
CASSYGQANYGYTF
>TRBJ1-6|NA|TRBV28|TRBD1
TGTGCCAGCAGTTTTTCAGGGGGTGCGGGTTCACCCCTCCACTTT
CASSFSGGAGSPLHF
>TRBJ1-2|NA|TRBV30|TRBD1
TGTGCCTGGAGTGTACGCCAGGGGGCGAGTGGCTACACCTTC
CAWSVRQGASGYTF
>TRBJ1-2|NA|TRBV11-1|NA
TGTGCCAGCAGCTTATCAGGGTCTGACTACACCTTC
CASSLSGSDYTF
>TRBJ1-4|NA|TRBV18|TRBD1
TGTGCCAGCTCACCATTCACAGGGGGAGGTGAAAAACTGTTTTTT
CASSPFTGGGEKLFF
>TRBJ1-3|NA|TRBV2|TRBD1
TGTGCCAGCAGTTCTATGGGACAGGGAAACACCATATATTTT
CASSSMGQGNTIYF
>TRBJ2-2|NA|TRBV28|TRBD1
TGTGCCAGCAGTTTATTTGGGACAGGGTGGTCCGGGGAGCTGTTTTTT
CASSLFGTGWSGELFF
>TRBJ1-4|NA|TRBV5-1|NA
TGCGCCAGCAGCACAACAGGCTTAGGAAGCGAAAAACTGTTTTTT
CASSTTGLGSEKLFF
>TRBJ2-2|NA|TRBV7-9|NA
TGTGCCAGCAGCTACGATTGGGGAGGCGGGGAGCTGTTTTTT
CASSYDWGGGELFF
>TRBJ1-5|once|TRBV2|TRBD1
TGTGCCAGCACAGGGGGGTGGAATCAGCCCCAGCATTTT
CASTGGWNQPQHF
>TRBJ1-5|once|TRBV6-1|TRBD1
TGTGCCAGCAGGGCCGGGACAGGGAGCAATCAGCCCCAGCATTTT
CASRAGTGSNQPQHF
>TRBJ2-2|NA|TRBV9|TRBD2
TGTGCCAGCAGCGTGGGAGGCGGGGGGGCGCCAATCGGGGAGCTGTTTTTT
CASSVGGGGAPIGELFF
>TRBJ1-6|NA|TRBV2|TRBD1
TGTGCCACGAAGAAGGGACAGGGGCTTTCACCCCTCCACTTT
CATKKGQGLSPLHF
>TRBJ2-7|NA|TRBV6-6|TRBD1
TGTGCCAGCAGAACGAATAGGGACAGCTCCTACGAGCAGTACTTC
CASRTNRDSSYEQYF
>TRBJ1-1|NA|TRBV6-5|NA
TGTGCCAGCCGAAATCCGGGATTACGAAAAGCTTTCTTT
CASRNPGLRKAFF
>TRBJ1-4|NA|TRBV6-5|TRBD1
TGTGCCAGCAGTTACTCGGGGACAGGGTATGAAAAACTGTTTTTT
CASSYSGTGYEKLFF
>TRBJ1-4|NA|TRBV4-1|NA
TGCGCCAGCAGCCACTTCGGGGGGTCGAATGAAAAACTGTTTTTT
CASSHFGGSNEKLFF